The present TCR beta chain was sequenced within a study of long-term antiretroviral therapy in people with HIV. As for this clone: Its matching antigen is unknown.

Whole-study findings and limits: Repertoires looked antigen-experienced, with only a slight naive shift after ART. For ART adherence, viral resistance and therapy changes, no data were available. The repertoire was dominated at all time points by clones expanded before ART.

Sequencing relied on immunoSEQ assay v3.0, run at survey level. Profiled with immunoSEQ multiplex PCR; TCRdb holds only in-frame clones, not every one. This sample has some 26,000 clones, with around 86% found just once. V shed 1 base and J shed 1 base, with 12 bases lying between them. The CDR3 is made up of 15 amino acids. Each donor had at least one pre-ART and at least two post-ART PBMC samples. The clonotype originates from a man aged 45-65 years with HIV. The rearrangement joins TRBV5-3 to TRBJ2-7; D may be TRBD2 (5 bases). TRBV5-3 is given ORF status, its function remaining uncertain. Specimen: unsorted PBMCs, collected 2.9 years after starting antiretroviral therapy. The CDR3 DNA reads TGTGCCAGAAGCTTGAGGGAGTCCACTTCCTACGAGCAGTACTTC. Amino acid sequence: CARSLRESTSYEQYF.